The 8 T cell receptor beta chains below all came from one sample that was sequenced in a study of shared clonotypes between healthy human individuals. Repertoires were generated with immunoSEQ multiplex PCR, while TCRdb's copy carries only in-frame clones and drops some. The repertoire holds some 2,000,000 clones, with 90% to 95% as singletons. Sequencing was done on a sample of naive CD4+ T cells sorted from blood. Subset defined: CD45RA+ positively selected. The receptor source for this set is a man aged 18 to 29 in good health.

Points on this clone: One junction end does not reproduce the germline sequence, and a read error may be involved. Distinct nucleotide sequences in the sample also encode this CDR3. The chain recombines TRBV30 with TRBJ2-3, with D possibly matching TRBD2 (7 bases). Germline V gives CDR1 GTSNPN, CDR2 SVGIG (reference sequence). The CDR3 spans 14 residues. The CDR3 protein is CAWSRGGGTDTQYF. The CDR3 region has the DNA TGTGCCTGGAGTAGGGGGGGAGGTACAGATACTCAGTATTTT.

The chain employs TRBV5-1 and TRBJ1-2; D gene unclear. Looked up from germline, CDR1 is SGHRS and CDR2 is YFSETQ. The CDR3 totals 13 residues. V shed 4 bases and J shed 3 bases, with 10 bases lying between them. The CDR3: CASSPRADYGYTF. CDR3 in DNA: TGCGCCAGCAGCCCGCGGGCAGACTATGGCTACACCTTC.

This clone was detected only once. This chain uses TRBV14 with TRBJ1-1; D possibly corresponds to TRBD1 (5 bases). CDR3 length: 13 residues. Trimming removed 5 bases at V and 0 bases at J, with 7 bases between. CDR1 SGHDN and CDR2 FVKESK come from the germline V gene. This CDR3 reads CASSVTVNTEAFF. Here the CDR3 DNA reads TGTGCCAGCAGCGTGACAGTGAACACTGAAGCTTTCTTT.

The chain joins TRBV21-1 to TRBJ1-2. TRBV21-1 is assigned pseudogene status. The CDR3 extends over 14 amino acids. CDR3 sequence: CASSKRRGDYGYTF. CDR3 bases: TGTGCCAGCAGCAAAAGACGGGGTGACTATGGCTACACCTTC.

The chain recombines TRBV30 with TRBJ1-6; D is possibly TRBD1 (5 bases). Trimming stripped 1 base from V and 7 bases from J, with 8 bases between. The CDR3 contains 13 residues. Germline V CDR1 and CDR2: GTSNPN, SVGIG (reference sequence). CDR3 residues: CAWSARDNSPLHF. The CDR3 bases are TGTGCCTGGAGTGCGCGGGACAATTCACCCCTCCACTTT.

A word on this clone: Additional DNA sequences in this sample encode the identical CDR3. The chain couples TRBV5-1 to TRBJ1-2; D may be TRBD1 (5 bases). The V gene's germline CDR1 is SGHRS and CDR2 YFSETQ. This CDR3 is 15 amino acids long. The ends were cut back, 0 bases at V and 0 bases at J, with 9 bases in the middle. This chain's CDR3 is CASSLGQGPNYGYTF. CDR3 DNA sequence: TGCGCCAGCAGCTTGGGGCAGGGCCCTAACTATGGCTACACCTTC.

The chain uses TRBV9 and TRBJ2-7; D is possibly TRBD1 (6 bases). There are 16 residues in the CDR3. Trimming left V 0 bases short and J 0 bases short, with 13 bases between. The germline CDR1 and CDR2 sequences are SGDLS and YYNGEE. This CDR3 reads CASSVDRAKPSYEQYF. The DNA for the CDR3 is TGTGCCAGCAGCGTAGACAGGGCAAAGCCCTCCTACGAGCAGTACTTC.

The V call is TRBV30, the J call TRBJ1-1; a weak D match, TRBD1 (6 bases). CDR3 length: 14 residues. The germline gives CDR1 GTSNPN, CDR2 SVGIG (reference sequence). V lost 2 bases to trimming and J lost 1 base, with 11 bases between them. The CDR3 DNA reads TGTGCCTGGAGTAGGGACAATCGGAACACTGAAGCTTTCTTT. Its protein product is CAWSRDNRNTEAFF.